This record concerns one TCR beta chain sequence. Antigen specificity is unknown. This sample was included in a study of cytomegalovirus exposure and HLA in healthy donors. Trimming pared 3 bases from V and 11 bases from J, leaving 14 bases between. The CDR3 consists of 12 residues. Per the germline V gene, CDR1 is SGHTS and CDR2 is YDEGEE. PCR involved 60 Vbeta and 13 Jbeta primers. Sequenced by immunoSEQ multiplex PCR; TCRdb stores in-frame clones only, minus some. The sample shows about 150,000 clones, around 10% of them seen only once. Points from the study as a whole: Confirmation was obtained in vitro that a few CMV-associated chains are specific for CMV antigens. Investigators reported 150 to 200 TCR beta chains as tied to cytomegalovirus.

This sequence joins TRBV5-8 and TRBJ1-1; D gene uncertain. The TCR sequence derives from a male donor in good health and CMV-seronegative. Sample: PBMCs. The CDR3 is CASSSSGAWAFF. The DNA for the CDR3 is TGTGCCAGCAGCTCAAGCGGCGCGTGGGCTTTCTTT.